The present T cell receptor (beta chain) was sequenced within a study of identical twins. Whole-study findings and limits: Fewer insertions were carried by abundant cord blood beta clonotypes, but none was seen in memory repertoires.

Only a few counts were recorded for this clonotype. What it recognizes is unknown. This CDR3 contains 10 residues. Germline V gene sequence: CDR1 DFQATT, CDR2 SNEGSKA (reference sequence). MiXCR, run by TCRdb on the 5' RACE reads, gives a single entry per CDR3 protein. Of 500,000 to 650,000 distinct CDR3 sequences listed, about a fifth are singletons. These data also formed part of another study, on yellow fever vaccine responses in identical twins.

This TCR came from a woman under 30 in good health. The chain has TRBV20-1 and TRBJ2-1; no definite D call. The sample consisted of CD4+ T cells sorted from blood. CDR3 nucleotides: TGCAGGTTAGGGTCCAATGAGCAGTTCTTC. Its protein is CRLGSNEQFF.